This TCR beta chain was sequenced in a study of T cell changes during pregnancy in multiple sclerosis. The repertoire was sequenced with immunoSEQ multiplex PCR; TCRdb's copy has only in-frame clones and lacks some. The sample lists 42,000 or so clones; less than 95% were seen once. The CDR3 is 15 residues long. CDR1 and CDR2 (germline): MGHRA, YSYEKL. The V segment lost 5 bases and the J segment 5 bases; nucleotides outside the gene matches: 10. This chain uses TRBV4-1 with TRBJ2-7; 9 bases align to TRBD2. The source was CD8+ T cells from peripheral blood mononuclear cells, collected in the first trimester of pregnancy. The sequence was obtained from a female donor with multiple sclerosis, enrolled in a pregnancy study. The CDR3 region is CASSSAARGGNEQYF. The CDR3 region has the DNA TGCGCCAGCAGCTCCGCCGCGCGGGGGGGGAACGAGCAGTACTTC.